This passage covers 30 T cell receptor beta chains from one sample sequenced in a study of early T cells in non-severe SARS-CoV-2 infection. Each CDR3 protein is one row after TCRdb ran MiXCR on the 5' RACE reads. This table holds about 77,000 distinct CDR3 sequences, 8.5% to 10% found once. The sequencing sample was made of whole blood. The receptors come from an adult who was a healthcare worker with PCR-confirmed SARS-CoV-2 infection or an uninfected control (not recorded which).

This clonotype was detected only a few times. The chain's CDR3 is CASSQDWSQSYEQYF. DNA of the CDR3: TGTGCCAGCAGCCAAGATTGGTCTCAGTCCTACGAGCAGTACTTC. The chain uses TRBV14 and TRBJ2-7; no definite D call. Per germline, CDR1 SGHDN and CDR2 FVKESK. This CDR3 has 15 residues. V lost 0 bases to trimming and J lost 1 base, with 10 bases between them.

This clonotype was detected only a few times. The J gene is TRBJ1-2, the V gene TRBV6-5; 9 positions match TRBD1. This CDR3 comprises 15 residues. V shed 5 bases, J shed 2 bases, and the junction held 6 bases outside the gene matches. The germline V gene encodes CDR1 MNHEY and CDR2 SVGAGI. The CDR3 spells CASSPLTGGNYGYTF. CDR3 DNA sequence: TGTGCCAGCAGTCCCCTCACAGGGGGCAACTATGGCTACACCTTC.

This rearrangement joins TRBV6-6 to TRBJ1-2; D might be TRBD1 (6 bases). The germline V and J ends were trimmed by 4 bases and 2 bases, with 11 bases remaining between them. CDR1 is MNHNY, CDR2 SVGAGI, per germline (reference sequence). The CDR3 spans 14 residues. The CDR3: CASSSTDRNYGYTF. The CDR3 DNA is TGTGCCAGCAGTTCTACCGACAGGAACTATGGCTACACCTTC.

About this clonotype itself: Given a much more abundant clone one base away, this may be a read error. The chain has TRBV27 and TRBJ1-4; D may be TRBD1 (5 bases). Germline CDR1 MNHEY, CDR2 SMNVEV (reference sequence). Trimming removed 6 bases at V and 16 bases at J, with 18 bases between. The CDR3 extends over 12 amino acids. The CDR3 DNA is TGTGCCAGCAGCCTTCCAGGGAGGCAACCGTTTTTT. This gives the protein CASSLPGRQPFF.

This clonotype occurred many times. This sequence joins TRBV20-1 and TRBJ2-3; possibly TRBD2 for D (7 bases). Trimming stripped 0 bases from V and 6 bases from J, with 13 bases between. Germline CDR1 and CDR2: DFQATT and SNEGSKA (reference sequence). The CDR3 covers 14 residues. The CDR3 DNA is TGCAGTGCTAGAGAGGCGGCGGGGGCGGATACGCAGTATTTT. Translated, it gives CSAREAAGADTQYF.

This clonotype was recorded at least ten times. The chain links TRBV19 to TRBJ1-2; D is uncertain. The CDR3 length is 13 residues. Deletions cut 8 bases from V and 8 bases from J, with 18 bases between. CDR1 is LNHDA and CDR2 is SQIVND in the germline V gene (reference sequence). CDR3 nucleotide sequence: TGTGCCAGTTCCATCTACAACCGTCGCGGCTACACCTTC. This sequence encodes CASSIYNRRGYTF.

This clonotype was seen a few times. The chain links TRBV4-1 to TRBJ1-1, with 7 bases that match TRBD1. The junction had 16 bases not matched to a gene; V was cut back by 4 bases and J by 8 bases. The germline V gene has CDR1 MGHRA and CDR2 YSYEKL. There are 16 residues in the CDR3. In nucleotides, the CDR3 is TGCGCCAGCAGCCGGGGCCCGACAGGGTCATCGCTAGAAGCTTTCTTT. It encodes CASSRGPTGSSLEAFF.

The chain employs TRBV7-9 and TRBJ1-5; D not certain. In germline, CDR1 is SEHNR, CDR2 FQNEAQ (reference sequence). Trimming shortened V by 0 bases and J by 6 bases, and 6 bases separated the two germline ends. CDR3 length equals 13 residues. The CDR3 loop reads CASSLAGSQPQHF. As DNA, the CDR3 is TGTGCCAGCAGCTTAGCTGGGAGTCAGCCCCAGCATTTT. The full variable domain, in which reference TRBV7-9 and TRBJ1-5 provide the parts outside the CDR3, is DTGVSQNPRHKITKRGQNVTFRCDPISEHNRLYWYRQTLGQGPEFLTYFQNEAQLEKSRLLSDRFSAERPKGSFSTLEIQRTEQGDSAMYLCASSLAGSQPQHFGDGTRLSIL.

This clonotype has just a few counts. The chain has TRBV27 and TRBJ1-2, with no clear D. This CDR3 has 15 amino acids. V was trimmed by 2 bases and J by 4 bases, leaving 14 bases between them. Germline V gives CDR1 MNHEY, CDR2 SMNVEV (reference sequence). The CDR3 region has the DNA TGTGCCAGCAGTTTAGGCACCTACGATCCCTATGGCTACACCTTC. Protein sequence: CASSLGTYDPYGYTF.

This clonotype has at least ten counts. The rearrangement links TRBV28 to TRBJ2-2; 8 positions agree with TRBD1. The CDR3 runs 15 residues. Germline V lookup: CDR1 MDHEN, CDR2 SYDVKM. V was pared by 6 bases and J by 9 bases, with 12 bases of the junction left unmatched. The CDR3 protein is CASRPGQGSTWELFF. The CDR3 bases are TGTGCCAGCAGACCCGGACAGGGTTCGACCTGGGAGCTGTTTTTT.

The chain carries TRBV29-1 and TRBJ2-1; TRBD2 might be the D (5 bases). From germline, CDR1 is SQVTM and CDR2 ANQGSEA. This CDR3 is 10 amino acids long. V dropped 7 bases and J dropped 4 bases, with 5 bases sitting between them. This CDR3 is CSGEYNEQFF. The CDR3 nucleotides are TGCAGCGGGGAGTACAATGAGCAGTTCTTC.

The chain combines TRBV10-1 with TRBJ2-2, with D possibly being TRBD1 or TRBD2 (6 bases each). This CDR3 spans 18 amino acids. V gave up 7 bases and J gave up 1 base, with 22 bases separating them. Germline loops: CDR1 WNHNN, CDR2 SYGVQD (reference sequence). CDR3 sequence: CASNLGGGQGKNTGELFF. Written as DNA, the CDR3 is TGCGCCAGCAACCTCGGGGGTGGGCAGGGGAAGAACACCGGGGAGCTGTTTTTT.

This clonotype was detected ten times or more. This chain joins TRBV11-2 and TRBJ2-1; no firm D call. CDR1 and CDR2 (germline): SGHAT, FQNNGV. Trimming left V 1 base short and J 7 bases short, with 14 bases between. The CDR3 is made up of 15 amino acids. The CDR3, as DNA: TGTGCCAGCAGCTTAGGTACACCGAGAAATAATGAGCAGTTCTTC. Its protein product is CASSLGTPRNNEQFF.

This clonotype was seen repeatedly, ten times or more. V and J are TRBV27 and TRBJ2-7; 9 nucleotides align to TRBD2. Germline V gives CDR1 MNHEY, CDR2 SMNVEV (reference sequence). The CDR3 extends over 22 amino acids. The V and J ends lost 2 bases and 2 bases, in that order; junction bases with no gene match: 25. The CDR3 sequence is CASSLAGTRTTIAAGGTYEQYF. The CDR3 DNA follows: TGTGCCAGCAGTTTAGCTGGGACAAGAACTACCATAGCAGCGGGGGGAACCTACGAGCAGTACTTC.

The genes are TRBV10-3 and TRBJ2-2; no definite D call. The CDR3 runs 13 residues. CDR1 ENHRY and CDR2 SYGVKD come from the germline V gene. Trimming took off 7 bases at V and 7 bases at J, with 13 bases between the two ends. The CDR3 nucleotides read TGTGCCATCACCCCTTTGGACGGCGGGGAGCTGTTTTTT. Translation gives CAITPLDGGELFF.

This clonotype was recorded many times. The chain recombines TRBV4-2 with TRBJ2-4; TRBD2 agrees at 14 bases. In germline, CDR1 is LGHNA, CDR2 YNFKEQ. The CDR3 is made up of 16 amino acids. The trim removed 1 base at V and 8 bases at J, leaving 4 bases unmatched. CDR3 loop: CASSQGLAGGPDIQYF. CDR3 nucleotides: TGTGCCAGCAGCCAAGGACTAGCGGGAGGGCCCGACATTCAGTACTTC.

The rearrangement joins TRBV7-9 to TRBJ1-5; TRBD1 matches 9 bases. The junction had 3 bases not matched to a gene; V was cut back by 4 bases and J by 2 bases. This CDR3 comprises 15 residues. The V gene's germline CDR1 is SEHNR and CDR2 FQNEAQ (reference sequence). The CDR3 DNA sequence: TGTGCCAGCAGCTCCTGGACAGGGGGCAATCAGCCCCAGCATTTT. It codes for CASSSWTGGNQPQHF.

J is TRBJ1-6 and V is TRBV20-1, with 8 bases lining up with TRBD1. V trimming: 1 base; J trimming: 6 bases; junction bases outside the gene matches: 2. The CDR3 is 14 amino acids. The V gene's germline CDR1 is DFQATT and CDR2 SNEGSKA (reference sequence). The CDR3 region is CSARAGGINSPLHF. In DNA form, the CDR3 reads TGCAGTGCTAGAGCAGGGGGCATTAATTCACCCCTCCACTTT.

This clonotype was detected a few times. The V gene is TRBV20-1, the J gene TRBJ2-5; D is unclear. The CDR3 consists of 11 residues. The V and J ends lost 2 bases and 5 bases respectively, with 6 bases between them. Germline V gene sequence: CDR1 DFQATT, CDR2 SNEGSKA (reference sequence). The CDR3 DNA reads as TGCAGTGCTAGATCCGGGGAGACCCAGTACTTC. Translation gives CSARSGETQYF.

This clonotype was recorded at least ten times. The chain recombines TRBV7-9 with TRBJ2-5, with a possible D match to TRBD2 (6 bases). Germline V gene sequence: CDR1 SEHNR, CDR2 FQNEAQ (reference sequence). The germline V and J ends were trimmed by 3 bases and 8 bases, with 16 bases remaining between them. The CDR3 is 14 amino acids. The CDR3 spells CASSFGGSEGTQYF. CDR3 coding DNA: TGTGCCAGCAGCTTCGGGGGATCGGAAGGTACCCAGTACTTC.

This clonotype was counted ten times or more. The chain has TRBV29-1 and TRBJ2-3; the D gene is possibly TRBD2 (6 bases). Trimming took off 4 bases at V and 6 bases at J, with 14 bases between the two ends. This CDR3 region has 13 residues. Germline lookup yields CDR1 SQVTM and CDR2 ANQGSEA. The CDR3 nucleotides read TGCAGCGTTGTCGGGAGACTAGTGGATACGCAGTATTTT. This encodes CSVVGRLVDTQYF.

This clonotype was seen many times. CDR3 in DNA: TGCAGTGCTAGCCCCAGGAACAGTTACTCCTACGAGCAGTACTTC. It is translated as CSASPRNSYSYEQYF. The gene calls are TRBV20-1 and TRBJ2-7, with D unresolved. There are 15 residues in the CDR3. Germline V lookup: CDR1 DFQATT, CDR2 SNEGSKA (reference sequence). V was pared by 3 bases and J by 0 bases, with 15 bases between.

This clonotype was seen a few times. The chain joins TRBV20-1 to TRBJ2-7; D perhaps matches TRBD1 (6 bases). Per the germline V gene, CDR1 is DFQATT and CDR2 is SNEGSKA (reference sequence). V gave up 3 bases and J gave up 4 bases, with 10 bases separating them. CDR3 length: 12 residues. CDR3 region: CSARWQGYEQYF. CDR3 DNA sequence: TGCAGTGCTAGGTGGCAGGGGTACGAGCAGTACTTC.

This clonotype was picked up many times. This chain connects TRBV6-2 or TRBV6-3 to TRBJ2-7; a possible D gene is TRBD1 (6 bases). The CDR3 contains 13 residues. Germline V gene sequence: CDR1 MNHEY, CDR2 SVGEGT. V was clipped by 6 bases and J by 6 bases, with 15 bases between them. CDR3 residues: CASRDRYISEQYF. DNA of the CDR3: TGTGCCAGCAGGGACAGATACATCTCCGAGCAGTACTTC.

This clonotype was seen at least ten times. The V gene is TRBV9, the J gene TRBJ2-7; D is ambiguous. Germline V gene sequence: CDR1 SGDLS, CDR2 YYNGEE. This CDR3 region has 13 residues. V lost 0 bases, J lost 5 bases, and 9 bases lay in between. CDR3 region: CASSVAGRDEQYF. For the CDR3, the DNA is TGTGCCAGCAGCGTAGCTGGGCGAGACGAGCAGTACTTC.

The chain combines TRBV30 with TRBJ2-7; 8 positions agree with TRBD2. CDR1 and CDR2 from the germline V gene are GTSNPN and SVGIG (reference sequence). J gave up 4 bases and V 2 bases, and 7 bases lay outside the gene matches. The CDR3 consists of 14 residues. The CDR3 loop reads CAWSNSGGSYEQYF. The CDR3, as DNA: TGTGCCTGGAGTAACAGCGGGGGTTCTTACGAGCAGTACTTC.

This rearrangement joins TRBV5-1 to TRBJ2-7; D ambiguous. V lost 4 bases and J lost 3, with 8 bases in between. Germline V gene lookup returns CDR1 SGHRS and CDR2 YFSETQ. The CDR3 contains 12 residues. The CDR3 reads CASSDFHYEQYF. The CDR3 nucleotides read TGCGCCAGCAGCGACTTTCACTACGAGCAGTACTTC.

This clonotype was observed many times. The gene calls are TRBV18 and TRBJ2-1; D call uncertain. The ends were cut back, 3 bases at V and 5 bases at J, with 8 bases in the middle. CDR1 is KGHSH, CDR2 LQKENI, per germline. The CDR3 covers 13 residues. The CDR3 sequence: CASSPGLDNEQFF. CDR3 DNA sequence: TGTGCCAGCTCACCGGGCCTCGACAATGAGCAGTTCTTC.

This chain connects TRBV5-4 to TRBJ2-7, with TRBD2 matching over 8 bases. Germline-derived CDR1 and CDR2 are SGHNT and YYREEE (reference sequence). J gave up 2 bases and V 5 bases, and 12 bases lay outside the gene matches. The CDR3 consists of 16 residues. CDR3 protein: CASSYFAGGIPYEQYF. DNA for the CDR3: TGTGCCAGCAGTTACTTCGCGGGAGGTATTCCCTACGAGCAGTACTTC.

The rearrangement uses TRBV7-6 and TRBJ1-2; 9 bases fit TRBD1. This CDR3 is built from 15 residues. From germline, CDR1 is SGHVS and CDR2 FNYEAQ. V shed 5 bases and J 5 bases; nucleotides not matched to a gene: 9. CDR3 sequence reads: CASSLRTGEGYGYTF. The CDR3 nucleotides read TGTGCCAGCAGCCTTCGGACAGGGGAGGGTTATGGCTACACCTTC.